The entry below describes one TCR beta chain. This clonotype has ten or more counts. Its cognate antigen has yet to be identified. Base-call qualities are not available, and no considerably larger clone is one nucleotide away. Per the publication, the time point label means: patch test 2, 6 weeks after DPC sensitization. This specimen's treatment or condition label, interpreted: therapeutic diphenylcyclopropenone sensitization with weekly scalp DPC. At every patch-test visit, the blood draw took place before the patch test was put on. Eligible patients were aged 18 to 70, diagnosed with alopecia, deemed suitable for DPC therapy, and excluded if pregnant. Total RNA was isolated from unfractionated whole blood collected in Tempus Blood RNA tubes. This record belongs to a study of human T cells and chemical hapten exposure (dated by TCRdb to the early 2020s). With regard to the full study: For sensitization, 2% DPC in acetone was applied to a 2 cm by 2 cm area of upper inner arm skin. The mostly female patient cohort included alopecia areata with under or over 50% scalp involvement, alopecia totalis and alopecia universalis. This study followed changes in the peripheral blood TCR repertoire in vivo during primary and secondary sensitization of alopecia patients to the hapten diphenylcyclopropenone (DPC). Throughout the study period of around 24 weeks, patients also received therapeutic DPC doses to the scalp every week. Patient blood was sampled pre-sensitization (week 0) and at 2, 6 and about 24 weeks after DPC sensitization. Patch testing on the upper back used Finn chambers containing 0.01% DPC, with scoring done after 6 days according to International Contact Dermatitis Research Group standards. Libraries were pooled for sequencing, and variation in per-sample TCR yields was attributed mainly to small differences in library volumes within the pool. Around 30 alopecia patients provided blood for TCR sequencing at one to four time points (pre-sensitization, 2, 6 and 24 weeks).

Overall study outcomes, separate from this receptor: No change with DPC sensitization was found in the number of TCRs above 1 in 1000 frequency, and no evidence of global repertoire structure alterations was found. Because all patients had alopecia, a presumed autoimmune disease, the immune response of the patients might differ from that of healthy individuals. Repeated subsampling changed both the strength of the expansion versus patch-test correlation and the threshold at which that correlation became significant. Compared with pre-sensitization or healthy control sets, expanded TCRs formed significantly more large CDR3 similarity clusters, which is consistent with antigen-driven responses. A positive correlation was found between the number of PT1 expanded TCRs and patch test score, with significance reached at thresholds 8, 16 and 32 but not 4.

The method behind the library was RACE. TCRdb names NextSeq 500 as the instrument used. During library preparation, unique molecular identifiers were attached to individual cDNA molecules so that TCRs could be counted quantitatively and reproducibly. Both TCR alpha and TCR beta chains were sequenced from each blood RNA sample. Processing in the source paper ran as follows. A median of around 96,000 TCRs per sample was observed, with a range of 23,224 to 690,600. V, J and CDR3 annotation of the TCR reads was performed with the Decombinator software suite. For the PS versus PT1 abundance plots, all samples were subsampled to the same number of TCRs (28,000). TCRs were defined as expanded if absent before sensitization and observed at least eight times at the 2-week time point. Clones were called with MiXCR by TCRdb after fastp trimmed the public reads at Q25, and only in-frame beta chains were retained. Rows matching on CDR3 protein sequence are summarized as one entry with the most common DNA and genes. TCRdb's processing, not the authors' own work, is the source of the V and J calls. The sample profile shows over 85,000 distinct CDR3 sequences; about 9.3% of them were found once. The biggest ten clones account for 2% to 2.5% of the sample.

In the germline V gene, CDR1 corresponds to SNHLY and CDR2 to FYNNEI. The CDR3 holds 15 amino acids from the cysteine to the phenylalanine. Solely the CDR3 DNA is kept, with 45 bases framed from the first base. V and J are truncated by 11 bases and 4 bases respectively, leaving an intervening sequence of 23 bases. Rearrangement joined TRBV2 to TRBJ1-1; tentative D gene TRBD1, with 6 bases matching. This TCR derives from a woman in her forties with alopecia areata. Some clones in this sample may be carry-over from other donors' samples. Sequences were derived from whole blood, sampled in connection with sensitization to the hapten diphenylcyclopropenone (DPC). CDR3 reads: CALKRGARDGTEAFF. The nucleotide sequence is given as TGTGCCCTCAAGCGGGGGGCGCGAGATGGCACTGAAGCTTTCTTT.